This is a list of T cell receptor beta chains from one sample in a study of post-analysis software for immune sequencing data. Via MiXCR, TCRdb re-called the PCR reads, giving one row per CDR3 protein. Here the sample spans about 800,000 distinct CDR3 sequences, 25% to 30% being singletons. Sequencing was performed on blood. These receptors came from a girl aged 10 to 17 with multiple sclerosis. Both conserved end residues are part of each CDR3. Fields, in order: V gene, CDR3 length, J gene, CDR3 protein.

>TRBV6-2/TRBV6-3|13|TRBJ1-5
CASSYVPGAPQHF
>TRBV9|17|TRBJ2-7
CASSVGGGAGPTYEQYF
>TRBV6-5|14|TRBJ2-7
CASSWSSGSYEQYF
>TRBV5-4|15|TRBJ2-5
CASSLPGLVEETQYF
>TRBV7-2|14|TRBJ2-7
CASSSRWVSYEQYF
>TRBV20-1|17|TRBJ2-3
CSAKRGVIAGASDTQYF
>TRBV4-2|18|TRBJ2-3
CASSREIMGQGASDTQYF
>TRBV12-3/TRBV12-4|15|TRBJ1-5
CASSPSWGANQPQHF
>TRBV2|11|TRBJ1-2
CASTANYGYTF
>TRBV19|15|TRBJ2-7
CASSPSLWGNYEQYF
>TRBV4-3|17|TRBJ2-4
CASSQASGDLAKNIQYF
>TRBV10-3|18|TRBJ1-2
CAISEEGQGLRMSYGYTF
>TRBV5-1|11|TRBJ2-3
CASRLEDTQYF
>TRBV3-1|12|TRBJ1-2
CASSQRDRGYTF
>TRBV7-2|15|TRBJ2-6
CASSPNRAGANVLTF
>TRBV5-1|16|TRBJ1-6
CASSLAGGRHNSPLHF
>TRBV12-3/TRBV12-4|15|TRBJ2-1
CASSFWTSGNNEQFF
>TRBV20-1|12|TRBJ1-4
CSLQGGNEKLFF
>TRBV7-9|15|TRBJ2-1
CASSLVRQGANEQFF
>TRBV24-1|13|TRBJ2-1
CATSDPTGKEQFF
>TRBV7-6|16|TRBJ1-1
CASSPQNGQGNTEAFF
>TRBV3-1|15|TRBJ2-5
CASSPPGGGQETQYF
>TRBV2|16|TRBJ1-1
CASSEDRGRLGTEAFF
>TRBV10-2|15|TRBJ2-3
CACSPSLELTDTQYF
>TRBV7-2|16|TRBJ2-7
CASSSSSGRPPGEQYF
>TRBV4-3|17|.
CASSQDTSGTSYNEQYF
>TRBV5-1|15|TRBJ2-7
CANRGVAGDLDEQYF
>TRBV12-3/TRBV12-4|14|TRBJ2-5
CASSSGTAETAQYF
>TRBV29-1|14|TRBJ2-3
CSAGLAGGADTQYF
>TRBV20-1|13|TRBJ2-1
CSARIFAYNEQFF